This T cell receptor (beta chain) originates from a study of blood T cells in healthy people across ages. A second about 6 to 12 cycle PCR used barcoded and J-beta primers. Each cDNA molecule, via a template-switch adaptor with 12 random nucleotides, was tagged. CDR3-containing paired-end reads numbering at least 2.5 million came from each sample. TCRdb processed the 5' RACE reads anew with MiXCR; each CDR3 protein has one entry. The sample includes about 1.8 million distinct CDR3 sequences, 49% of them seen just once. Donation came from healthy Caucasian individuals in Russia who were aged 6 to 90. Each sample gave at least 6.5 million isolated PBMCs. This clonotype occurred once. Between the trimmed V and J ends, which lost 6 bases and 8 bases, there was a span of 9 bases. The CDR3 contains 11 residues. CDR1 SGHTA and CDR2 FQGNSA come from the germline V gene.

The origin of this receptor is a woman aged 40 to 50 in good health. The specimen sequenced was blood. The V gene is TRBV7-2, the J gene TRBJ2-3; D remains ambiguous. CDR3 protein: CASRRAGTQYF. The CDR3 DNA sequence: TGTGCCAGCAGACGGGCAGGTACGCAGTATTTT.